Reported below is one T cell receptor (beta chain). What it recognizes is unknown. The sample comes from a study of T cell responses to AZD1222 COVID-19 vaccine. Regarding the study as a whole: Nearly half of spike-specific TCRs reportedly go after variant regions that carry no mutations. Females outnumbered males among donors, who were mostly white British; clonal diversity was possibly underestimated. Spike-specific TCRs gained breadth and depth after people received two AZD1222 doses. Repertoires were sampled only after the peak T cell response.

The table came from immunoSEQ multiplex PCR; TCRdb's copy has only in-frame clones and leaves some out. Among 150,000 or so clones listed, approximately 90% were seen once. V lost 4 bases to trimming and J lost 5 bases; unmatched junction nucleotides: 8. The CDR3 runs to 16 residues. Germline V gives CDR1 SEHNR, CDR2 FQNEAQ (reference sequence). The rearrangement links TRBV7-9 to TRBJ2-1; 10 bases align to TRBD2. This clonotype was sampled from an adult in good health. The sequenced sample was peripheral blood, obtained on day 0 of AZD1222 vaccination. The CDR3: CASSYPSGGADNEQFF. CDR3 in DNA: TGTGCCAGCAGCTACCCGAGCGGGGGGGCCGACAATGAGCAGTTCTTC.